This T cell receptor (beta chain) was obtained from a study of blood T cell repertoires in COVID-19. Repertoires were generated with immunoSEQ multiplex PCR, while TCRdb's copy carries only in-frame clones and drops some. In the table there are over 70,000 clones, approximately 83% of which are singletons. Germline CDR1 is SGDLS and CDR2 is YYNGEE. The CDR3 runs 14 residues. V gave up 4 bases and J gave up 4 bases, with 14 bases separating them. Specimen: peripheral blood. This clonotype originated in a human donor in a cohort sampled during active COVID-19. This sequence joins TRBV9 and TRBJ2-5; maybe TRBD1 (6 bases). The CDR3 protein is CASSPQIRGETQYF. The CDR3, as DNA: TGTGCCAGCAGCCCCCAGATCAGGGGAGAGACCCAGTACTTC.